These 3 T cell receptor beta chains were all obtained from the same sample, sequenced in a study of post-analysis software for immune sequencing data. Whole-study results and caveats: Among a handful of TRBV segments more frequent in patients than controls were TRBV5-6, TRBV5-1 and TRBV20-1.

Incorporated into the TCR beta cDNA libraries were unique molecular identifiers, which served to reduce PCR and sequencing biases. Each CDR3 protein gets one entry after TCRdb re-called the PCR reads with MiXCR. The data contain 350,000 to 500,000 distinct CDR3 sequences, about 39% of them singletons. These TCRs are of unknown antigen specificity. The material sequenced was blood. These receptors came from a girl aged 2 to 10 with multiple sclerosis.

The chain uses TRBV20-1 and TRBJ1-4; no clear D. Germline-derived CDR1 and CDR2 are DFQATT and SNEGSKA (reference sequence). Trimming removed 6 bases at V and 6 bases at J, with 11 bases between. The CDR3 length is 12 residues. The CDR3 loop reads CSARGKDEKLFF. The CDR3 DNA reads as TGCAGTGCCCGGGGAAAGGATGAAAAACTGTTTTTT.

The chain uses TRBV6-6 and TRBJ2-7; D may match TRBD1 or TRBD2 (5 bases each). With 6 bases removed from V and 5 bases from J, the gap between germline ends came to 17 bases. Per the germline V gene, CDR1 is MNHNY and CDR2 is SVGAGI (reference sequence). The length of the CDR3 is 14 residues. CDR3 sequence reads: CASSPGRDFDEQYF. CDR3 DNA: TGTGCCAGCAGCCCGGGACGAGATTTCGACGAGCAGTACTTC.

This rearrangement joins TRBV4-1 to TRBJ2-7, with 7 bases aligning to TRBD1. The germline V gene has CDR1 MGHRA and CDR2 YSYEKL. The CDR3 runs 17 residues. V shed 0 bases and J 2 bases; nucleotides not matched to a gene: 10. CDR3 coding DNA: TGCGCCAGCAGCCAAGAGAAGAGGACAGGAGCTCCCTACGAGCAGTACTTC. This codes for CASSQEKRTGAPYEQYF.